What follows are 14 T cell receptor beta chains derived from one specimen sequenced in a study of blood T cell repertoires in COVID-19. Some clones are missing from TCRdb's copy, which holds only in-frame ones; the method was immunoSEQ multiplex PCR. Among under 200,000 clones listed, 80% to 90% were seen once. The sample comprised peripheral blood. The source of these receptors is a man aged 60 to 69 with acute or convalescent COVID-19.

The J gene is TRBJ2-7, the V gene TRBV30, with a possible D match to TRBD2 (6 bases). The CDR3 covers 15 residues. The V and J ends lost 0 bases and 2 bases respectively, with 14 bases between them. The germline CDR1 and CDR2 sequences are GTSNPN and SVGIG (reference sequence). CDR3 DNA sequence: TGTGCCTGGAGTGTACGGGGGAAAACGGCCTACGAGCAGTACTTC. It codes for CAWSVRGKTAYEQYF.

In this sample, this clone turned up many times. The chain links TRBV10-1 to TRBJ2-3, with 14 positions matching TRBD2. The V gene's germline CDR1 is WNHNN and CDR2 SYGVQD (reference sequence). The CDR3 extends over 16 amino acids. The V segment lost 6 bases and the J segment 11 bases; nucleotides outside the gene matches: 13. CDR3 protein: CASSQGTSGSGTKQYF. The CDR3 DNA sequence: TGCGCCAGCAGCCAGGGGACTAGCGGGAGCGGGACGAAGCAGTATTTT.

This rearrangement joins TRBV10-1 to TRBJ2-3; TRBD2 agrees at 11 bases. Germline V gene data show CDR1 as WNHNN and CDR2 as SYGVQD (reference sequence). V shed 5 bases and J 2 bases; nucleotides not matched to a gene: 3. The CDR3 length is 15 residues. The DNA for the CDR3 is TGCGCCAGCAGTAGACTAGCGGGACCCACAGATACGCAGTATTTT. It yields the protein CASSRLAGPTDTQYF.

V is TRBV2 and J is TRBJ2-2, with 7 bases that match TRBD2. V was pared by 0 bases and J by 3 bases, with 7 bases of the junction left unmatched. The CDR3 covers 17 residues. Germline assignment: CDR1 SNHLY and CDR2 FYNNEI. CDR3 sequence reads: CASSEARTGGYTGELFF. The DNA of the CDR3 is TGTGCCAGCAGTGAAGCTAGGACGGGAGGTTACACCGGGGAGCTGTTTTTT.

The chain is built from TRBV15 and TRBJ2-3; 7 bases align to TRBD1. Germline CDR1 reads LNHNV; CDR2 reads YYDKDF (reference sequence). V trimming: 5 bases; J trimming: 2 bases; junction bases outside the gene matches: 10. The CDR3 totals 16 residues. In DNA form, the CDR3 reads TGTGCCACCAGCGGAACCCACAGGGGAGCCACAGATACGCAGTATTTT. This translates into CATSGTHRGATDTQYF.

V and J are TRBV5-4 and TRBJ2-2, with 8 bases lining up with TRBD1. Germline loops: CDR1 SGHNT, CDR2 YYREEE (reference sequence). The V segment lost 0 bases and the J segment 3 bases; nucleotides outside the gene matches: 13. The CDR3 extends over 19 amino acids. In nucleotides, the CDR3 is TGTGCCAGCAGCTTGGCTCAGGGGGCCGGCGGGACCCACACCGGGGAGCTGTTTTTT. Translating it yields CASSLAQGAGGTHTGELFF. The variable domain in full, with the rest retrieved from reference TRBV5-4 and TRBJ2-2, is ETGVTQSPTHLIKTRGQQVTLRCSSQSGHNTVSWYQQALGQGPQFIFQYYREEENGRGNFPPRFSGLQFPNYSSELNVNALELDDSALYLCASSLAQGAGGTHTGELFFGEGSRLTVL.

In DNA, the CDR3 is TGTGCCAGCAGTCCCCGGACAGGGTGGGGCAATGAGCAGTTCTTC. It is translated as CASSPRTGWGNEQFF. The rearrangement uses TRBV27 and TRBJ2-1; TRBD1 agrees at 8 bases. With 5 bases clipped from V and 6 bases from J, the junction kept 9 bases outside the gene matches. Germline loops: CDR1 MNHEY, CDR2 SMNVEV (reference sequence). This CDR3 has 15 residues.

The gene calls are TRBV30 and TRBJ2-5; D not certain. Germline V gene lookup returns CDR1 GTSNPN and CDR2 SVGIG (reference sequence). The ends were cut back, 3 bases at V and 4 bases at J, with 18 bases in the middle. The CDR3 loop spans 15 amino acids. The CDR3: CAWSLGSRGRETQYF. CDR3 nucleotide sequence: TGTGCCTGGAGCCTCGGATCGAGAGGCCGAGAGACCCAGTACTTC. Supplemented by reference TRBV30 and TRBJ2-5, the full variable domain reads SQTIHQWPATLVQPVGSPLSLECTVEGTSNPNLYWYRQAAGRGLQLLFYSVGIGQISSEVPQNLSASRPQDRQFILSSKKLLLSDSGFYLCAWSLGSRGRETQYFGPGTRLLVL.

The chain uses TRBV18 and TRBJ2-2; weak D call: TRBD1 (6 bases). Germline lookup yields CDR1 KGHSH and CDR2 LQKENI. CDR3 size: 12 residues. Trimming pared 5 bases from V and 6 bases from J, leaving 7 bases between. This CDR3 is CASSKGAGELFF. The CDR3 nucleotides are TGTGCCAGCTCAAAGGGGGCCGGGGAGCTGTTTTTT.

The chain employs TRBV19 and TRBJ2-3; a possible D gene is TRBD2 (5 bases). CDR3 length: 14 residues. V was shortened by 3 bases and J by 2 bases, with 9 bases between the two germline ends. The germline gives CDR1 LNHDA, CDR2 SQIVND (reference sequence). Written as DNA, the CDR3 is TGTGCCAGTAGTATCGGACTCATCACAGATACGCAGTATTTT. This gives the protein CASSIGLITDTQYF.

The count of this clone is one. This chain joins TRBV6-1 and TRBJ1-5, with D unclear. This CDR3 has 14 residues. The V gene's germline CDR1 is MNHNS and CDR2 SASEGT. Trimming stripped 2 bases from V and 3 bases from J, with 8 bases between. CDR3 protein: CASSEQAFNQPQHF. The CDR3 DNA reads as TGTGCCAGCAGTGAACAGGCGTTCAATCAGCCCCAGCATTTT.

This chain links TRBV6-1 with TRBJ1-5; 7 nucleotides align to TRBD1. The germline CDR1 and CDR2 sequences are MNHNS and SASEGT. CDR3 length: 14 residues. Trimming cost V 5 bases and J 6 bases; bases outside gene matches: 7. The CDR3 spells CASSQGQARQPQHF. DNA of the CDR3: TGTGCCAGCAGTCAAGGACAGGCACGTCAGCCCCAGCATTTT.

The chain is built from TRBV2 and TRBJ1-5; TRBD1 matches 8 bases. The CDR3 is made up of 15 amino acids. Germline CDR1 reads SNHLY; CDR2 reads FYNNEI. V gave up 6 bases and J gave up 5 bases; unmatched junction bases: 9. The CDR3 loop is CASSRTGRRDQPQHF. The CDR3 nucleotides are TGTGCCAGCAGCAGGACAGGGAGACGGGATCAGCCCCAGCATTTT.

This chain connects TRBV7-8 to TRBJ2-2; 7 nucleotides agree with TRBD1. CDR1 and CDR2 (germline): SGHVS, FQNEAQ. V shed 3 bases and J 3 bases; nucleotides not matched to a gene: 4. The CDR3 consists of 15 residues. CDR3 amino acids: CASSFGTAYTGELFF. CDR3 bases: TGTGCCAGCAGCTTTGGGACAGCCTACACCGGGGAGCTGTTTTTT.